The source of this TCR beta chain is a study of metastatic and nonmetastatic thyroid tumors (dated by TCRdb to about 2020). Regarding the research as a whole: Repertoires from peripheral blood and from tumor or nodule tissue samples of malignant and benign thyroid patients were compared.

No patient had received any treatment before thyroid surgery. Using T-cell receptor beta sequencing, the researchers looked back retrospectively at clinical samples from patients, gathered between about 2012 and 2019. Library creation used PCR. TCRdb shows the sequencer as Illumina HiSeq 4000. High-throughput sequencing was used to profile the CDR3 region of the TCR beta-chain in every patient. In the paper's pipeline: A classifier to discriminate distant-metastatic papillary thyroid cancer patients was built from CDR3 differences across clinicopathological groups. The Shannon index was used to assess repertoire diversity, and the Morisita-Horn index was used to assess tumor-blood repertoire similarity. The public reads were reprocessed in TCRdb via fastp at Q25 and MiXCR, keeping in-frame beta chains. TCRdb's processing, not the authors' own work, is the source of the V and J calls. The sample table holds under 55,000 clones, of which about 15% were seen once. The top ten constitute approximately 3% of the sample.

Points the paper makes about the study in general: In both blood and tumor samples, malignant tumors were reported to have significantly higher TCR beta diversity than benign nodules.

This clone was recorded at least ten times. No cognate antigen has been identified for it. The conserved phenylalanine or tryptophan is not found at the CDR3 terminus, so this likely reflects a read error. V drops 3 bases and J drops 0 bases, leaving 17 bases in between. CDR1 and CDR2 were assigned from the germline V gene as SGHVS and FQNEAQ. 17 amino acids form the CDR3, both terminal residues included. Of the read, only the CDR3 DNA is kept; its 51 bases are in frame from base 1. The chain uses TRBV7-8 and TRBJ1-2; a weak D assignment points to TRBD1 (6 bases agree). The material sequenced was blood. This TCR was recovered from a female donor with papillary thyroid cancer or a benign thyroid nodule (not recorded which). Some clones in this sample may be carry-over from other donors' samples. The nucleotide sequence reads TGTGCCAGCAGCTTCCAGGGGACCTCGGCGTCTAACTATGGCTACACCCTC. This sequence encodes CASSFQGTSASNYGYTL.